This TCR beta chain was found in a study of graft-versus-host responses after intestinal transplantation. Study results and limitations: Some patients had graft-donor T cell macrochimerism. In their allografts, the ratios of graft-versus-host to host-versus-graft T cell clones were high. Early HvG declines after transplant were associated with peak circulating GvH clone levels.

On this clone: Its antigen is not known.

Assay: immunoSEQ multiplex PCR; the TCRdb copy retains only in-frame clones and omits some. The data show about 90,000 clones, with approximately 92% seen just once and approximately 1.1% held by the top ten. After removal of 1 base from V and 7 bases from J, the junction contained 14 bases not matched to a gene. Germline V gene sequence: CDR1 MGHRA, CDR2 YSYEKL. The CDR3 totals 17 residues. The TCR was taken from a human donor who was the organ donor for an intestinal transplant. The sample here was unstimulated CD8+ T cells sorted from spleen or lymph node cells, taken before transplant. The rearrangement links TRBV4-1 to TRBJ2-7; 9 positions agree with TRBD2. The CDR3, as DNA: TGCGCCAGCAGCCAAGGGGTGGCGGGGGGGAACTCCCTGGAGCAGTACTTC. Amino acids: CASSQGVAGGNSLEQYF.